The entry below gives a single T cell receptor (beta chain) sequence along with its context. V was trimmed by 6 bases and J by 3 bases, leaving 13 bases between them. The CDR3 length is 14 residues. Per the germline V gene, CDR1 is LNHDA and CDR2 is SQIVND (reference sequence). Sequencing was performed with immunoSEQ multiplex PCR; in TCRdb, only in-frame clones are kept and a portion is missing. In the table there are around 200,000 clones, 80% to 90% of which are singletons. The data derive from a study of cytomegalovirus exposure and HLA in healthy donors. The TCR was taken from a woman aged 18-29 years in good health and CMV-seronegative. The sequencing sample was made of PBMCs. The rearrangement joins TRBV19 to TRBJ2-3, with D possibly being TRBD1 (5 bases). The DNA for the CDR3 is TGTGCCAGTAGGGCTGGGCAGGGAACAGATACGCAGTATTTT. It is translated as CASRAGQGTDTQYF.